Listed below are T cell receptor beta chains from one sample, sequenced in a study of blood T cell repertoires in COVID-19. TCRdb's table, derived via immunoSEQ multiplex PCR, lists solely in-frame clones and lacks some. Here the sample spans about 80,000 clones, around 88% being singletons. Sequenced material: peripheral blood. These receptors originate from a woman of 80 years or more with acute or convalescent COVID-19. Each CDR3 is given with its conserved first and last residue. Fields, in order: V gene, J gene, D gene, CDR3 protein. The D gene is left open where the match is weak.

V gene: TRBV12-5
J gene: TRBJ1-1
D gene: NA
CDR3 protein: CASGLVRGGEYTEAFF

V gene: TRBV4-2
J gene: TRBJ2-3
D gene: NA
CDR3 protein: CASSQGVADTQYF

V gene: TRBV6-5
J gene: TRBJ1-1
D gene: NA
CDR3 protein: CASSYAGSTEAFF

V gene: TRBV29-1
J gene: TRBJ2-2
D gene: TRBD1
CDR3 protein: CSVGLRTGGTGELFF

V gene: TRBV5-1
J gene: TRBJ2-5
D gene: NA
CDR3 protein: CASSRQGGETQYF

V gene: TRBV3-1/TRBV3-2
J gene: TRBJ2-7
D gene: NA
CDR3 protein: CASSQGPDPGREQYF

V gene: TRBV6-4
J gene: TRBJ2-2
D gene: NA
CDR3 protein: CASSQWGTWNTGELFF

V gene: TRBV6-5
J gene: TRBJ1-4
D gene: NA
CDR3 protein: CASSYRQAGEKLFF

V gene: TRBV19
J gene: TRBJ2-2
D gene: TRBD1
CDR3 protein: CASSIGDRGGTGELFF

V gene: TRBV3-1/TRBV3-2
J gene: TRBJ2-7
D gene: TRBD2
CDR3 protein: CASSDSGAFREQYF

V gene: TRBV5-1
J gene: TRBJ2-2
D gene: TRBD2
CDR3 protein: CASSLFLGTSGSGHGELFF

V gene: TRBV6-1
J gene: TRBJ2-2
D gene: NA
CDR3 protein: CASSDLVPGELFF

V gene: TRBV7-9
J gene: TRBJ1-2
D gene: TRBD1
CDR3 protein: CASSKSGTGNGYTF

V gene: TRBV4-2
J gene: TRBJ2-7
D gene: TRBD2
CDR3 protein: CASSQAGVSGSYEQYF

V gene: TRBV18
J gene: TRBJ2-7
D gene: NA
CDR3 protein: CASSLISDEQYF

V gene: TRBV15
J gene: TRBJ2-3
D gene: NA
CDR3 protein: CATSREVGGKVSDTQYF

V gene: TRBV6-6
J gene: TRBJ1-2
D gene: NA
CDR3 protein: CASRMDSLIGGGYTF

V gene: TRBV6-6
J gene: TRBJ2-1
D gene: TRBD2
CDR3 protein: CASVAGGSYNEQFF

V gene: TRBV3-1/TRBV3-2
J gene: TRBJ2-7
D gene: NA
CDR3 protein: CASSYRTEYEQYF

V gene: TRBV5-1
J gene: TRBJ1-2
D gene: TRBD1
CDR3 protein: CASSSIQPDRGDGYTF

V gene: TRBV9
J gene: TRBJ2-2
D gene: NA
CDR3 protein: CASSVGGLNTGELFF

V gene: TRBV6-5
J gene: TRBJ2-5
D gene: NA
CDR3 protein: CASSRQMSQETQYF

V gene: TRBV24-1
J gene: TRBJ1-1
D gene: NA
CDR3 protein: CATPGSPTQMNTEAFF

V gene: TRBV23-1
J gene: TRBJ1-1
D gene: TRBD1
CDR3 protein: CASRIQGRQNTEAFF

V gene: TRBV5-1
J gene: TRBJ2-1
D gene: TRBD2
CDR3 protein: CASSLSGGSFYNEQFF

V gene: TRBV29-1
J gene: TRBJ1-1
D gene: TRBD1
CDR3 protein: CSASRTGGNPAFF

V gene: TRBV19
J gene: TRBJ2-5
D gene: TRBD2
CDR3 protein: CASSMGPGGPSTQYF

V gene: TRBV3-1/TRBV3-2
J gene: TRBJ2-5
D gene: TRBD2
CDR3 protein: CASSQRRGEGEETQYF

V gene: TRBV19
J gene: TRBJ1-1
D gene: NA
CDR3 protein: CATKTYSFNTEAFF

V gene: TRBV3-1/TRBV3-2
J gene: TRBJ1-1
D gene: TRBD1
CDR3 protein: CASSQTLTGAVLTEAFF

V gene: TRBV11-2
J gene: TRBJ2-3
D gene: TRBD2
CDR3 protein: CASSFSGAEDTQYF

V gene: TRBV29-1
J gene: TRBJ1-2
D gene: NA
CDR3 protein: CSAHLANYGYTF

V gene: TRBV13
J gene: TRBJ1-5
D gene: TRBD1
CDR3 protein: CASSSRDRGYSNQPQHF

V gene: TRBV15
J gene: TRBJ1-6
D gene: NA
CDR3 protein: CATSRDNYNSPLHF

V gene: TRBV9
J gene: TRBJ2-7
D gene: TRBD2
CDR3 protein: CASSPGLANSYEQYF

V gene: TRBV30
J gene: TRBJ2-1
D gene: TRBD2
CDR3 protein: CAWSPRRGGYNEQFF

V gene: TRBV30
J gene: TRBJ1-5
D gene: NA
CDR3 protein: CAWSVQGNQPQHF

V gene: TRBV18
J gene: TRBJ1-1
D gene: NA
CDR3 protein: CASSPLAREHTEAFF

V gene: TRBV5-8
J gene: TRBJ2-5
D gene: TRBD1
CDR3 protein: CASREGGRSQETQYF

V gene: TRBV19
J gene: TRBJ1-5
D gene: TRBD1
CDR3 protein: CASSLGQVGNQPQHF

V gene: TRBV19
J gene: TRBJ1-1
D gene: NA
CDR3 protein: CASSISPQGLRTEAFF

V gene: TRBV5-1
J gene: TRBJ2-1
D gene: TRBD2
CDR3 protein: CASSYTGLAGDNEQFF

V gene: TRBV7-3
J gene: TRBJ1-2
D gene: TRBD1
CDR3 protein: CASSPGTGGYGYTF

V gene: TRBV19
J gene: TRBJ2-7
D gene: TRBD1
CDR3 protein: CASSSLSGQGIGEQYF

V gene: TRBV7-9
J gene: TRBJ2-4
D gene: NA
CDR3 protein: CASSLEGGGKNIQYF

V gene: TRBV19
J gene: TRBJ2-1
D gene: NA
CDR3 protein: CASTSHGKNNEQFF

V gene: TRBV2
J gene: TRBJ1-2
D gene: NA
CDR3 protein: CASSQDRFYGYTF

V gene: TRBV12-3/TRBV12-4
J gene: TRBJ1-2
D gene: NA
CDR3 protein: CASRYRELYGYTF

V gene: TRBV9
J gene: TRBJ1-2
D gene: TRBD1
CDR3 protein: CASSVTGENGYTF

V gene: TRBV18
J gene: TRBJ2-7
D gene: NA
CDR3 protein: CASSPPSSHEQYF

V gene: TRBV5-6
J gene: TRBJ1-2
D gene: NA
CDR3 protein: CASSLEARGYTF

V gene: TRBV5-1
J gene: TRBJ2-1
D gene: TRBD2
CDR3 protein: CASVGLAGGDNEQFF

V gene: TRBV5-5
J gene: TRBJ2-7
D gene: NA
CDR3 protein: CASSLGGGTYEQYF

V gene: TRBV7-8
J gene: TRBJ1-2
D gene: TRBD1
CDR3 protein: CASSRPPGQGADGYTF

V gene: TRBV11-2
J gene: TRBJ1-2
D gene: NA
CDR3 protein: CASSLTGGGIGYTF

V gene: TRBV18
J gene: TRBJ2-5
D gene: NA
CDR3 protein: CASSPEGVRETQYF

V gene: TRBV7-2
J gene: TRBJ1-5
D gene: NA
CDR3 protein: CASSSDWGTRNQPQHF